These 5 T cell receptor beta chains came from one sample sequenced in a study of T-cell reconstitution after alpha-beta-depleted transplantation in children. The authors prepared the TCRbeta library with unique molecular identifiers. MiXCR was run by TCRdb on the PCR reads, yielding one entry per CDR3 protein. Of about 980,000 distinct CDR3 sequences in the sample, 25% to 30% are singletons; the top ten hold around 30%. The specimen was PBMCs, mostly from graft donor cells, collected 360 days after TCRalphabeta/CD19-depleted stem cell transplant. The receptors here all came from a boy in the first two years of life who had a stem cell transplant for SCID, so the T cells may come from the graft donor.

This clonotype has just a few counts. CDR3 region: CASSLKPPINEQFF. The CDR3 coding sequence is TGTGCCAGCAGCTTAAAACCCCCTATTAATGAGCAGTTCTTC. The rearrangement uses TRBV7-2 and TRBJ2-1; D not certain. The germline CDR1 and CDR2 sequences are SGHTA and FQGNSA. This CDR3 is 14 amino acids long. V lost 2 bases, J lost 7 bases, and 12 bases lay in between.

This chain joins TRBV20-1 and TRBJ2-5; 7 bases are a match to TRBD1. The ends lost 1 base at V and 8 bases at J; junction bases unmatched: 10. This CDR3 is built from 14 residues. In germline, CDR1 is DFQATT, CDR2 SNEGSKA (reference sequence). CDR3 DNA: TGCAGTGCTAGAGCAGTCGGCCAGGGGGTAACCCAGTACTTC. This translates into CSARAVGQGVTQYF.

Details on this clonotype: One end of the junction fails to match germline, which may point to a read error. The gene calls are TRBV7-3 and TRBJ1-4; D gene uncertain. Germline CDR1 is SGHTA and CDR2 is FQGTGA. The CDR3 spans 11 residues. The CDR3 DNA sequence: TGTGCCAGCAGCTTATGGAGCAGGCCTTGTTTT. Translating gives CASSLWSRPCF.

This clonotype was found a few times. The chain has TRBV28 and TRBJ2-2; 8 positions match TRBD2. V lost 7 bases and J lost 7; bases outside the gene matches: 2. Germline CDR1 MDHEN, CDR2 SYDVKM. The CDR3 is 12 residues long. The CDR3 coding sequence is TGTGCCAGCACTAGCGGGTACGGGGAGCTGTTTTTT. This codes for CASTSGYGELFF.

This sequence joins TRBV24-1 and TRBJ2-2, with D perhaps TRBD1 (5 bases). The CDR3 extends over 15 amino acids. The germline V and J ends were trimmed by 4 bases and 5 bases, with 13 bases remaining between them. Germline V gene sequence: CDR1 KGHDR, CDR2 SFDVKD. Here the CDR3 reads CATSDPSTGTGELFF. The CDR3 region has the DNA TGTGCCACCAGTGACCCCTCTACAGGAACCGGGGAGCTGTTTTTT.